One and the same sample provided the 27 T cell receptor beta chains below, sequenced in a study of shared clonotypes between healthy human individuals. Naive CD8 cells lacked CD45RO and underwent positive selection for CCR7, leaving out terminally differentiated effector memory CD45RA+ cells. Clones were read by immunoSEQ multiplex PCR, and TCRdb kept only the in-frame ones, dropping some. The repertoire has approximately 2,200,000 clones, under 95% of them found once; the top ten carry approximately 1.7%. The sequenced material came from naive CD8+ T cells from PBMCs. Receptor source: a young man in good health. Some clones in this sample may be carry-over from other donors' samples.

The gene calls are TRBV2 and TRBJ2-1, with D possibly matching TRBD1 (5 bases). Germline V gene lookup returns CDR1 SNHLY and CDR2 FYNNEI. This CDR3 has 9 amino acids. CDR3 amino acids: CATRGEQFF. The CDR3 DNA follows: TGTGCTACAAGGGGTGAGCAGTTCTTC.

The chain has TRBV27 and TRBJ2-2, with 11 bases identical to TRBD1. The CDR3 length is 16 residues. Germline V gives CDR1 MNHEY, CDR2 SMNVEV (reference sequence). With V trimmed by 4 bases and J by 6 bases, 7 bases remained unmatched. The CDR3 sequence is CASSSGGTGGPGELFF. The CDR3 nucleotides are TGTGCCAGCAGTTCGGGAGGGACAGGGGGTCCCGGGGAGCTGTTTTTT.

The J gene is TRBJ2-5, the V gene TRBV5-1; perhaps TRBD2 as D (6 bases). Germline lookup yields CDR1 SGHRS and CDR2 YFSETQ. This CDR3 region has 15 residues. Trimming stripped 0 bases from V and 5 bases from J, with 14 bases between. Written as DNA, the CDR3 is TGCGCCAGCAGCTTGGTCGGGAGAGCACCTGAGACCCAGTACTTC. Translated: CASSLVGRAPETQYF.

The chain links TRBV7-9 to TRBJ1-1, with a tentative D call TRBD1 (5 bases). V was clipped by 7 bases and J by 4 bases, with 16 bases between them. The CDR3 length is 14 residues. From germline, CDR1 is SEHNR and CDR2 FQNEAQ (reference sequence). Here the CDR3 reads CASNRPGPITEAFF. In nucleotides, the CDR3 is TGTGCCAGCAACAGACCAGGGCCTATCACTGAAGCTTTCTTT. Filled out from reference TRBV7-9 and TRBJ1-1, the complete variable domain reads DTGVSQNPRHKITKRGQNVTFRCDPISEHNRLYWYRQTLGQGPEFLTYFQNEAQLEKSRLLSDRFSAERPKGSFSTLEIQRTEQGDSAMYLCASNRPGPITEAFFGQGTRLTVV.

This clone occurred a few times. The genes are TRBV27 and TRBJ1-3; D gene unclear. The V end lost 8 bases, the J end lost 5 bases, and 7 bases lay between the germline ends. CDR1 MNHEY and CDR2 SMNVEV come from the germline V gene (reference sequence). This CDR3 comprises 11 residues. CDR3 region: CASGTRNTIYF. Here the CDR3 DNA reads TGTGCCAGCGGAACTAGAAACACCATATATTTT.

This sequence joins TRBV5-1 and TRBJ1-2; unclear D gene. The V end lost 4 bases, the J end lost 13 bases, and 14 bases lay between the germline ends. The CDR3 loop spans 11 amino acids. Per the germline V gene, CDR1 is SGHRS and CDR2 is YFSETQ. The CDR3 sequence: CASSPPGPPTF. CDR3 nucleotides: TGCGCCAGCAGCCCGCCCGGGCCTCCCACCTTC. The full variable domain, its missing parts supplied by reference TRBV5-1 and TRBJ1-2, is KAGVTQTPRYLIKTRGQQVTLSCSPISGHRSVSWYQQTPGQGLQFLFEYFSETQRNKGNFPGRFSGRQFSNSRSEMNVSTLELGDSALYLCASSPPGPPTFGSGTRLTVV.

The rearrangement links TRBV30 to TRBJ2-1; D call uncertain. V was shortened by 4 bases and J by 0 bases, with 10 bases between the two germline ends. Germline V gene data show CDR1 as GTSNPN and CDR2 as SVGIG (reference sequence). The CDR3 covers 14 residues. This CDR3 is CAWIRLSSYNEQFF. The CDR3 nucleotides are TGTGCCTGGATTCGACTCAGCTCCTACAATGAGCAGTTCTTC.

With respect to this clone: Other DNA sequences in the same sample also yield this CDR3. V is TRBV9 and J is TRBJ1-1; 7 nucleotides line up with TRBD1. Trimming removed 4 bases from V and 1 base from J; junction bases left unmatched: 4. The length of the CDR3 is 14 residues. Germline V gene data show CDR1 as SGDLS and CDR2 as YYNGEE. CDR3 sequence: CASSTRDRNTEAFF. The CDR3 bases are TGTGCCAGCAGCACGAGGGACAGGAACACTGAAGCTTTCTTT.

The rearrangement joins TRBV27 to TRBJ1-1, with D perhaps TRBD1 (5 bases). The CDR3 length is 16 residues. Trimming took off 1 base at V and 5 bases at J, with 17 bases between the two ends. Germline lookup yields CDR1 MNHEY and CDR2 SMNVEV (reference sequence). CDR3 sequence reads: CASSLYGDGARTEAFF. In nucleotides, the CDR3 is TGTGCCAGCAGTTTATACGGGGATGGGGCGAGAACTGAAGCTTTCTTT.

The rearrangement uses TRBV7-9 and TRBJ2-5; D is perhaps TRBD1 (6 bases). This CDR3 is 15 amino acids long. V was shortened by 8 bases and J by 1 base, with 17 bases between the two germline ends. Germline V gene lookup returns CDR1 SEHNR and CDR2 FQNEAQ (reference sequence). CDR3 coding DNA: TGTGCCAGCCTCGTCTGGGAAGGGGGCCAAGAGACCCAGTACTTC. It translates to CASLVWEGGQETQYF.

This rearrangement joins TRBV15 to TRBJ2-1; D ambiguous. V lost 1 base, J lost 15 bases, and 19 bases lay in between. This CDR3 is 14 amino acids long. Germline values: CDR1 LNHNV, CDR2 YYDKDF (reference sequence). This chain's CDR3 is CATSRGREMDRRFF. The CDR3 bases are TGTGCCACCAGCAGAGGACGAGAGATGGACCGGCGGTTCTTC.

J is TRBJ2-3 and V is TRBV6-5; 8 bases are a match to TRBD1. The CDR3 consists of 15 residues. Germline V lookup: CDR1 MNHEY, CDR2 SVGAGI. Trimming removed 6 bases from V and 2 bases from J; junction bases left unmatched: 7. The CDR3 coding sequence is TGTGCCAGCAGCCGGACGACAGGGGTCACAGATACGCAGTATTTT. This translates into CASSRTTGVTDTQYF.

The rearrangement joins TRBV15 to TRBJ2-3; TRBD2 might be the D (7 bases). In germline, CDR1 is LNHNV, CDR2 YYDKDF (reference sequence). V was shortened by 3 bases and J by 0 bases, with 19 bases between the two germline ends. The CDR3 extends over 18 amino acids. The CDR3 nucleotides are TGTGCCACCAGCAGGACCCGGGGGGCTTCGACTAGCACAGATACGCAGTATTTT. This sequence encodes CATSRTRGASTSTDTQYF.

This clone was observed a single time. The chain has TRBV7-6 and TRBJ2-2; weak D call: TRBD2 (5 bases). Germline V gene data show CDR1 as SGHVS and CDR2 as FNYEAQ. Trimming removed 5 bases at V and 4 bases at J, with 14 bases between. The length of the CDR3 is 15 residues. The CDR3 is CASSEPPTSTGELFF. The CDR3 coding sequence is TGTGCCAGCAGCGAACCACCAACTAGCACCGGGGAGCTGTTTTTT.

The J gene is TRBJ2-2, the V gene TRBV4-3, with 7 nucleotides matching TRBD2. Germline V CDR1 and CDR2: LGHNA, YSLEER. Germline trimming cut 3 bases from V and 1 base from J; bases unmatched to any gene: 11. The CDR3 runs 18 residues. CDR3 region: CASSQPGAGVMNTGELFF. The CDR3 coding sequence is TGCGCCAGCAGCCAGCCCGGGGCGGGGGTAATGAACACCGGGGAGCTGTTTTTT.

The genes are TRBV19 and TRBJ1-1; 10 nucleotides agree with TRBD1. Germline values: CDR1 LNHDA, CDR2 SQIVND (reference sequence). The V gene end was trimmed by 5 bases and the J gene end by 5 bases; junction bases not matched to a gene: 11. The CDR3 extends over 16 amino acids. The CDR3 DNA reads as TGTGCCAGTAGTTTCTCGCCAGACAGGGGGCGTACTGAAGCTTTCTTT. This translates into CASSFSPDRGRTEAFF.

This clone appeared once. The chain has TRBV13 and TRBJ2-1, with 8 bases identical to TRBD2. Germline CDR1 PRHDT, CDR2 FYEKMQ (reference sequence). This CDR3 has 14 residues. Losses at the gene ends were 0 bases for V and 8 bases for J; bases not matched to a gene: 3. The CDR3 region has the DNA TGTGCCAGCAGCTTAGGTAGCGGGATCGATGAGCAGTTCTTC. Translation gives CASSLGSGIDEQFF.

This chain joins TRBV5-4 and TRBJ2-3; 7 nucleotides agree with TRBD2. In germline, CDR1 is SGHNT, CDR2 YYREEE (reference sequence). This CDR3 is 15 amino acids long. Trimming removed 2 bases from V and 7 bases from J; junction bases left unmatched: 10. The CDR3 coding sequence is TGTGCCAGCAGCTTACGGCGGGAGATGGCCAATACGCAGTATTTT. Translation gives CASSLRREMANTQYF.

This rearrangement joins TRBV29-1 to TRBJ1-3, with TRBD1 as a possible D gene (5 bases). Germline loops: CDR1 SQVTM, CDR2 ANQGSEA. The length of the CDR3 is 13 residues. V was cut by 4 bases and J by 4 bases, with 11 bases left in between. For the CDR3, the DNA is TGCAGCGTTGTGGGGGGTGCGGGAAACACCATATATTTT. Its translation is CSVVGGAGNTIYF.

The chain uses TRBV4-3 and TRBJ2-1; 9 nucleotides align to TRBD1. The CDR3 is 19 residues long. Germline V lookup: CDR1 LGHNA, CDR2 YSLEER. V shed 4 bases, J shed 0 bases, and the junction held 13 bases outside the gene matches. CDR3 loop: CASSPGTGQGDSSYNEQFF. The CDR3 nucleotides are TGCGCCAGCAGCCCGGGGACAGGGCAGGGGGATAGCTCCTACAATGAGCAGTTCTTC.

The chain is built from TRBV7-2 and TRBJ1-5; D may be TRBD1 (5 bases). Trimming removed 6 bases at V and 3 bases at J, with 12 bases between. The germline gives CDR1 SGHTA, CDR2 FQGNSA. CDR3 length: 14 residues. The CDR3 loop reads CASRPTGINQPQHF. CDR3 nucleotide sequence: TGTGCCAGCAGGCCTACAGGAATCAATCAGCCCCAGCATTTT.

The CDR3 sequence is CASSPLGQGAKDTQYF. DNA for the CDR3: TGCGCCAGCAGCCCTCTAGGACAGGGGGCAAAAGATACGCAGTATTTT. V is TRBV4-1 and J is TRBJ2-3; 11 bases map to TRBD1. Germline assignment: CDR1 MGHRA and CDR2 YSYEKL. This CDR3 contains 16 residues. The V and J ends lost 4 bases and 5 bases, in that order; junction bases with no gene match: 8.

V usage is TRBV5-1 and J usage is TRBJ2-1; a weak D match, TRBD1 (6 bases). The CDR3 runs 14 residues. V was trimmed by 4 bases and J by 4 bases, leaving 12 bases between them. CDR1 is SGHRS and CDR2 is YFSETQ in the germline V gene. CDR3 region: CASSQGQIYNEQFF. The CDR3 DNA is TGCGCCAGCAGCCAGGGGCAAATTTACAATGAGCAGTTCTTC.

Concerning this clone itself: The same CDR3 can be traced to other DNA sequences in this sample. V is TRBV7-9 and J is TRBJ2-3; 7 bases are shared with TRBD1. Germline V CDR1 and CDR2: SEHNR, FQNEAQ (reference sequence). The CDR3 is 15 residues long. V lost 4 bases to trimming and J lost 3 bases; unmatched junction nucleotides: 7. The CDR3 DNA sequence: TGTGCCAGCAGCTCCCGACAGGGTGGGACAGATACGCAGTATTTT. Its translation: CASSSRQGGTDTQYF.

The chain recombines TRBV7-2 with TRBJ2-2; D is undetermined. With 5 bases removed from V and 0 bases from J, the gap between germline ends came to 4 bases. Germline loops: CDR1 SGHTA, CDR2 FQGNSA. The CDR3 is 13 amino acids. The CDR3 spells CASSPSNTGELFF. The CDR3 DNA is TGTGCCAGCAGCCCTTCGAACACCGGGGAGCTGTTTTTT.

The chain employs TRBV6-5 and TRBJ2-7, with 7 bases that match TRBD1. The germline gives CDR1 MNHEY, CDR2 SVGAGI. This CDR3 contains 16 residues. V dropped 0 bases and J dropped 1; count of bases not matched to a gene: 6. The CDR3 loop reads CASSYSIGTESYEQYF. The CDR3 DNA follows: TGTGCCAGCAGTTACTCGATCGGGACAGAGTCCTACGAGCAGTACTTC.

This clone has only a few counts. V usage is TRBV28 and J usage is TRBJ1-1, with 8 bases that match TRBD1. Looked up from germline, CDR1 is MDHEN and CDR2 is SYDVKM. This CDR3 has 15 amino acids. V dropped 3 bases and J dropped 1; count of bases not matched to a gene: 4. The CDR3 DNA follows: TGTGCCAGCAGTTTCCCCGGGACAGGGAACACTGAAGCTTTCTTT. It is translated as CASSFPGTGNTEAFF.